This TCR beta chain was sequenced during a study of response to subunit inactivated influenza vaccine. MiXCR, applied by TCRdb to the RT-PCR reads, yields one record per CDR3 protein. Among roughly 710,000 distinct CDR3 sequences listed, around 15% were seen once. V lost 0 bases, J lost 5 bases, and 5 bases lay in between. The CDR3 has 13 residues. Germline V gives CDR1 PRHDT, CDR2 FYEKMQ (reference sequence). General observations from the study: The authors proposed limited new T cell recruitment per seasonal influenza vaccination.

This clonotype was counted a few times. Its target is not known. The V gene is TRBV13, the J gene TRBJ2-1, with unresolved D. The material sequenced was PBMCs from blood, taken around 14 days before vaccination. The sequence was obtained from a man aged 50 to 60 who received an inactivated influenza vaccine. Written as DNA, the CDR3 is TGTGCCAGCAGCTTAGGCTACAACAATGAGCAGTTCTTC. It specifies CASSLGYNNEQFF.